This T cell receptor (beta chain) was documented in a study of T cells after yellow fever vaccination. TCRdb re-called the 5' RACE reads with MiXCR, one entry per CDR3 protein. Of under 200,000 distinct CDR3 sequences in the sample, 8% to 13% were seen once. Trimming took off 7 bases at V and 4 bases at J, with 13 bases between the two ends. Per germline, CDR1 SQVTM and CDR2 ANQGSEA. The CDR3 is 12 residues long. This clonotype appeared a few times. Sequenced here: CD8+ T cells sorted from PBMCs, sampled 15 days after the yellow fever booster vaccination. The chain links TRBV29-1 to TRBJ1-2; D call uncertain. The receptor was derived from a man younger than 30 who received the YFV17D yellow fever vaccine. The CDR3 here is CSAEADTYGYTF. In DNA, the CDR3 is TGCAGCGCCGAGGCAGATACCTATGGCTACACCTTC. The whole variable domain, filled in from reference TRBV29-1 and TRBJ1-2, reads SAVISQKPSRDICQRGTSLTIQCQVDSQVTMMFWYRQQPGQSLTLIATANQGSEATYESGFVIDKFPISRPNLTFSTLTVSNMSPEDSSIYLCSAEADTYGYTFGSGTRLTVV.